Listed below are T cell receptor beta chains from one sample, sequenced in a study of T cells after yellow fever vaccination. MiXCR, applied by TCRdb to the 5' RACE reads, yields one record per CDR3 protein. The repertoire holds about 340,000 distinct CDR3 sequences, with around 13% as singletons. The sequencing here drew on CD4+ T cells sorted from PBMCs, taken 15 days after the yellow fever booster vaccination. The receptors here all came from a man aged 18 to 29 who received the YFV17D yellow fever vaccine. CDR3s include the opening cysteine and the closing phenylalanine or tryptophan. Fields, in order: J gene, V gene, CDR3 protein.

TRBJ2-3	TRBV2	CASTDWGRADTQYF
TRBJ2-7	TRBV5-1	CASSQPQASYEQYF
TRBJ1-1	TRBV5-1	CASSSQDKNTEAFF
TRBJ2-5	TRBV6-6	CASKRGETQYF
TRBJ2-2	TRBV5-1	CASSSKISPGELFF
TRBJ2-4	TRBV10-3	CAISELTQNIQYF
TRBJ2-1	TRBV6-2/TRBV6-3	CASRLPDRGPRHEQFF
TRBJ2-3	TRBV29-1	CSVEGGGTDTQYF
TRBJ2-6	TRBV6-6	CASSYLGQGLSGANVLTF
TRBJ1-5	TRBV20-1	CSALRDEAHSNQPQHF
TRBJ1-1	TRBV3-1	CASSGFTEAFF
TRBJ2-1	TRBV25-1	CASSEMNDPVNEQFF
TRBJ1-4	TRBV5-1	CASRFQGGNEKLFF
TRBJ1-4	TRBV5-4	CASSEGGGAGEKLFF
TRBJ1-5	TRBV5-1	CASSPGTGRFQPQHF
TRBJ1-1	TRBV5-1	CASSSGGTGISVGTEAFF
TRBJ1-1	TRBV9	CASSEGGAGTEAFF
TRBJ2-1	TRBV29-1	CSALAGGSYNEQFF
TRBJ2-3	TRBV7-7	CASSVGTGRTDTQYF
TRBJ2-2	TRBV24-1	CATSGGGGTGELFF
TRBJ2-1	TRBV11-2	CASSKRDRGLEQFF
TRBJ1-2	TRBV29-1	CSVETGLEGYTF
TRBJ2-6	TRBV5-1	CASSLVPTLGANVLTF
TRBJ1-2	TRBV6-6	CASRIQGYYGYTF
TRBJ2-1	TRBV5-1	CASSPSPGQGIDEQFF
TRBJ2-7	TRBV3-1	CASSYWTGSYEQYF
TRBJ2-7	TRBV5-6	CASSSTGRAYEQYF
TRBJ2-3	TRBV20-1	CSAGSSGGANTQYF
TRBJ2-3	TRBV7-2	CASSLGGGTQYF
TRBJ2-3	TRBV24-1	CATSDATGTKEDTQYF
TRBJ1-6	TRBV4-3	CASSQVRGGLSPLHF
TRBJ2-1	TRBV7-9	CASSLGLPGYNEQFF
TRBJ2-3	TRBV10-3	CAISESTRRGGTDTQYF
TRBJ1-6	TRBV21-1	CASSIGTVRF
TRBJ1-1	TRBV25-1	CASRAGRYQPFF
TRBJ1-2	TRBV4-1	CASSQGELNPAGYTF
TRBJ2-5	TRBV6-2/TRBV6-3	CASRWTAATQSETQYF
TRBJ1-2	TRBV7-2	CASSASGQGLRGYTF
TRBJ2-3	TRBV5-1	CASSFRQQTDTQYF
TRBJ2-3	TRBV6-2/TRBV6-3	CASLSTGRRDRGPRDTQYF
TRBJ2-5	TRBV7-3	CASRLTSGGGETQYF
TRBJ1-4	TRBV7-2	CASSESAVATNEKLFF
TRBJ1-4	TRBV4-3	CASSRPPLGQGKEKLFF
TRBJ2-5	TRBV14	CASSQRSLETQYF
TRBJ1-5	TRBV18	CASSTLGLGNQPQHF
TRBJ2-3	TRBV7-2	CASSSTGVRDTQYF
TRBJ1-5	TRBV7-8	CASSLVTGGYQPQHF
TRBJ1-1	TRBV19	CASMVGDRVTEAFF
TRBJ1-2	TRBV2	CASSAGTGANYGYTF
TRBJ2-1	TRBV5-1	CASSFMTSYNEQFF
TRBJ1-6	TRBV7-2	CASRRRVGRNNSPLHF
TRBJ2-3	TRBV5-1	CASKRQLDDTDTQYF
TRBJ1-4	TRBV6-5	CASGGTGFNEKLFF
TRBJ1-1	TRBV7-9	CASSFDRSWGTEAFF
TRBJ1-4	TRBV20-1	CSARDGGLREKLFF
TRBJ1-2	TRBV28	CASSPPGNSYGYTF